A selection of T cell receptor beta chains follows, all from one sample in a study of OX40 agonist ivuxolimab in advanced cancers. Produced via immunoSEQ multiplex PCR; TCRdb's table is partial and in-frame only. Seen here are around 40,000 clones, approximately 80% observed once, and the top ten hold 4% to 4.5%. The sequencing used CD4+ or CD8+ T cells sorted from blood, collected in a trial of the OX40 agonist ivuxolimab. Receptor source: an adult with an advanced solid tumor such as melanoma, head and neck, liver or kidney cancer. Each CDR3 is given with its conserved first and last residue. The D gene is left open where the match is weak. Only part of the rows carry a size: once, few, many, or a class if the clone is expanded.

D	size	V	J	CDR3	DNA
NA	NA	TRBV28	TRBJ1-2	CASVTTGSYGYTF	TGTGCCAGCGTTACGACAGGTTCTTATGGCTACACCTTC
NA	NA	TRBV7-9	TRBJ2-6	CASSLEGAGANVLTF	TGTGCCAGCAGTTTAGAGGGGGCTGGGGCCAACGTCCTGACTTTC
NA	NA	TRBV7-2	TRBJ2-7	CASSLPSGTRSIDF	TGTGCCAGCAGCCTCCCCTCCGGGACTCGGAGCATAGACTTC
NA	NA	TRBV6-5	TRBJ2-5	CASRRNRDGTETQYF	TGTGCCAGCAGGAGAAACAGGGACGGCACAGAGACCCAGTACTTC
TRBD1	NA	TRBV15	TRBJ2-5	CATSRSGQGETQYF	TGTGCCACCAGCAGATCCGGACAGGGTGAGACCCAGTACTTC
NA	NA	TRBV2	TRBJ2-7	CASSLSEAQYF	TGTGCCAGCAGTCTCTCGGAGGCCCAGTACTTC
NA	NA	TRBV2	TRBJ1-2	CASTFDSDYGYTF	TGTGCCAGCACCTTCGACAGCGATTATGGCTACACCTTC
TRBD2	NA	TRBV18	TRBJ2-5	CASSLGLAGMETQYF	TGTGCCAGCTCATTGGGACTAGCGGGAATGGAGACCCAGTACTTC
TRBD1	few	TRBV18	TRBJ1-5	CASSPGQGGGYLSNQPQHF	TGTGCCAGCTCACCAGGGCAGGGGGGGGGATATTTGAGCAATCAGCCCCAGCATTTT
NA	NA	TRBV7-6	TRBJ2-7	CASSQTDSTSYEQYF	TGTGCCAGCAGCCAAACGGACAGTACCTCCTACGAGCAGTACTTC
TRBD2	NA	TRBV11-2	TRBJ2-1	CASSLGTSGNEQFF	TGTGCCAGCAGCCTAGGGACTAGCGGCAATGAGCAGTTCTTC
NA	few	TRBV19	TRBJ1-1	CASSRPGRDTEAFF	TGTGCCAGTAGTAGACCGGGACGGGACACTGAAGCTTTCTTT
TRBD1	NA	TRBV11-2	TRBJ1-1	CASRPGQGANTEAFF	TGTGCCAGCAGACCGGGACAGGGGGCGAACACTGAAGCTTTCTTT
NA	once	TRBV6-6	TRBJ2-5	CASSYSDSPQETQYF	TGTGCCAGCAGTTACTCGGACAGTCCTCAAGAGACCCAGTACTTC
NA	NA	TRBV30	TRBJ1-1	CAWSKMQGRTEAFF	TGTGCCTGGAGCAAAATGCAGGGCCGCACTGAAGCTTTCTTT
NA	NA	TRBV28	TRBJ2-5	CASSWNGGRETQYF	TGTGCCAGCAGTTGGAACGGGGGGCGTGAGACCCAGTACTTC
NA	few	TRBV28	TRBJ2-7	CASHSVTLRGQYF	TGTGCCAGCCATTCGGTTACACTACGAGGGCAGTACTTC
TRBD1	few	TRBV28	TRBJ1-5	CASSQTGGLWQPQHF	TGTGCCAGCAGCCAAACAGGGGGACTTTGGCAGCCCCAGCATTTT
TRBD1	NA	TRBV5-1	TRBJ1-1	CASSPDRGEAFF	TGCGCCAGCAGCCCGGACAGGGGTGAAGCTTTCTTT
NA	NA	TRBV5-4	TRBJ1-2	CASSLSMHNYGYTF	TGTGCCAGCAGCTTGTCCATGCACAACTATGGCTACACCTTC
TRBD1	NA	TRBV7-7	TRBJ2-3	CASSRRQGADTQYF	TGTGCTAGCAGCCGTCGACAGGGCGCAGATACGCAGTATTTT
NA	few	TRBV11-2	TRBJ2-1	CASSPTILGEQFF	TGTGCCAGCAGTCCCACTATTCTGGGTGAGCAGTTCTTC
TRBD2	NA	TRBV9	TRBJ2-5	CASSAGGGETQYF	TGTGCCAGCAGCGCCGGCGGGGGTGAGACCCAGTACTTC
NA	NA	TRBV19	TRBJ1-5	CASSMGEVGSGWQPQHF	TGTGCCAGTAGTATGGGGGAAGTAGGGTCCGGTTGGCAGCCCCAGCATTTT
NA	NA	TRBV7-2	TRBJ2-1	CASSLGQHNEQFF	TGTGCCAGCAGCCTTGGACAGCACAATGAGCAGTTCTTC
NA	NA	TRBV4-1	TRBJ1-5	CASSQERTTGQPQHF	TGCGCCAGCAGCCAAGAGAGGACGACGGGTCAGCCCCAGCATTTT
TRBD1	NA	TRBV30	TRBJ1-1	CAWTGGETSEAFF	TGTGCCTGGACAGGGGGCGAAACATCGGAAGCTTTCTTT
NA	NA	TRBV10-2	TRBJ2-3	CATKGRERDTQYF	TGCGCCACCAAAGGACGGGAGCGAGATACGCAGTATTTT
NA	NA	TRBV11-2	TRBJ1-4	CASSGSGYENEKLFF	TGTGCCAGCAGCGGATCGGGGTATGAGAATGAAAAACTGTTTTTT
NA	NA	TRBV6-1	TRBJ2-7	CASGPYPGSYEQYF	TGTGCCAGCGGGCCCTACCCGGGATCCTACGAGCAGTACTTC
NA	NA	TRBV6-5	TRBJ1-3	CASSYSGRTSGNTIYF	TGTGCCAGCAGTTACTCAGGCCGCACCTCTGGAAACACCATATATTTT
TRBD1	NA	TRBV6-6	TRBJ1-1	CASSRRGQEAEAFF	TGTGCCAGCAGTCGCAGGGGGCAGGAGGCTGAAGCTTTCTTT
NA	few	TRBV28	TRBJ1-1	CASQTTEAFF	TGTGCCAGCCAGACGACTGAAGCTTTCTTT
TRBD1	once	TRBV7-2	TRBJ1-5	CASSTRTGHYSNQPQHF	TGTGCCAGCAGCACCAGGACAGGGCATTATAGCAATCAGCCCCAGCATTTT
NA	NA	TRBV2	TRBJ2-7	CASYAGTISYEQYF	TGTGCCAGTTATGCCGGGACGATTTCCTACGAGCAGTACTTC
NA	few	TRBV14	TRBJ2-2	CASSQRAGTGELFF	TGTGCCAGCAGCCAGCGAGCAGGCACCGGGGAGCTGTTTTTT
NA	NA	TRBV7-9	TRBJ2-2	CASSLGQAGELFF	TGTGCCAGCAGCTTAGGACAGGCCGGGGAGCTGTTTTTT
TRBD2	NA	TRBV6-4	TRBJ2-1	CASSGLAGGNNEQFF	TGTGCCAGCAGTGGACTAGCGGGAGGGAACAATGAGCAGTTCTTC
TRBD2	few	TRBV7-9	TRBJ2-3	CASSRSGGTDTQYF	TGTGCCAGCAGCCGCAGCGGGGGCACAGATACGCAGTATTTT
TRBD1	NA	TRBV4-1	TRBJ1-2	CASSQEGTANYGYTF	TGCGCCAGCAGCCAAGAAGGGACAGCTAACTATGGCTACACCTTC
NA	NA	TRBV27	TRBJ1-1	CASIQLGTYPEAFF	TGTGCCAGCATCCAACTTGGGACTTACCCTGAAGCTTTCTTT
NA	NA	TRBV18	TRBJ1-2	CASSPMRVRAREIYGYTF	TGTGCCAGCTCACCAATGAGGGTTCGTGCCCGGGAGATCTATGGCTACACCTTC
NA	NA	TRBV2	TRBJ1-2	CASSEALVGYTF	TGTGCCAGCAGTGAAGCGCTTGTTGGCTACACCTTC